This TCR beta chain was captured by sequencing in a study of identical twins. The V gene's germline CDR1 is SEHNR and CDR2 FQNEAQ (reference sequence). The CDR3 sequence is 14 residues long. The trim removed 2 bases at V and 6 bases at J, leaving 3 bases unmatched. MiXCR, applied by TCRdb to the 5' RACE reads, yields one record per CDR3 protein. The sample has approximately 470,000 distinct CDR3 sequences, approximately 14% seen once. These records were also assigned to another study, of yellow fever vaccine responses in identical twins.

The sequence was collected from a woman younger than 30 in good health. Sequenced input: CD4+ T cells sorted from blood. V is TRBV7-9 and J is TRBJ2-1; 8 nucleotides agree with TRBD2. The CDR3 reads CASSLQAGVNEQFF. DNA for the CDR3: TGTGCCAGCAGCTTACAAGCGGGAGTCAATGAGCAGTTCTTC.